The 29 T cell receptor beta chains given below trace back to one sample, sequenced in a study of blood T cell repertoires in COVID-19. Clones were read by immunoSEQ multiplex PCR, and TCRdb kept only the in-frame ones, dropping some. The data hold 150,000 to 200,000 clones, with about 88% observed a single time. The specimen was peripheral blood. Receptor source: a woman older than 75 in a cohort sampled during active or convalescent COVID-19.

V is TRBV18 and J is TRBJ1-1, with 9 positions matching TRBD1. The trim removed 2 bases at V and 2 bases at J, leaving 12 bases unmatched. From germline, CDR1 is KGHSH and CDR2 LQKENI. The CDR3 consists of 18 residues. The CDR3 spells CASSPMTGTGNKNTEAFF. The CDR3 region has the DNA TGTGCCAGCTCACCAATGACCGGGACAGGGAATAAAAACACTGAAGCTTTCTTT. Drawing the rest from reference TRBV18 and TRBJ1-1, the complete variable domain is NAGVMQNPRHLVRRRGQEARLRCSPMKGHSHVYWYRQLPEEGLKFMVYLQKENIIDESGMPKERFSAEFPKEGPSILRIQQVVRGDSAAYFCASSPMTGTGNKNTEAFFGQGTRLTVV.

This clone has a single count. The chain links TRBV5-1 to TRBJ2-3, with D possibly TRBD2 on 5 matching bases. This CDR3 region has 14 residues. From germline, CDR1 is SGHRS and CDR2 YFSETQ. V lost 2 bases and J 1 base, leaving 8 bases between the germline ends. CDR3: CASSLRTGTDTQYF. The DNA of the CDR3 is TGCGCCAGCAGCTTACGGACTGGCACAGATACGCAGTATTTT.

V gene TRBV6-6 combines with J gene TRBJ1-2; 10 nucleotides line up with TRBD1. Germline V CDR1 and CDR2: MNHNY, SVGAGI (reference sequence). The CDR3 has 14 residues. The V and J ends lost 7 bases and 4 bases, in that order; junction bases with no gene match: 6. The CDR3 spells CASTDRGSIYGYTF. The CDR3 DNA follows: TGTGCCAGCACGGACAGGGGGTCGATCTATGGCTACACCTTC.

V and J are TRBV18 and TRBJ2-4, with 8 bases fitting TRBD2. Per germline, CDR1 KGHSH and CDR2 LQKENI. V lost 1 base and J lost 9; bases outside the gene matches: 20. This CDR3 region has 19 residues. This chain's CDR3 is CASSPLSQALSPRGAIQYF. The CDR3 DNA reads TGTGCCAGCTCACCACTATCGCAGGCCCTTAGTCCGCGGGGGGCCATTCAGTACTTC.

CDR3 loop: CASSWSSNQPQHF. The CDR3 DNA sequence: TGTGCCAGCAGCTGGAGTTCCAATCAGCCCCAGCATTTT. V gene TRBV7-2 combines with J gene TRBJ1-5, with unresolved D. Germline V gene lookup returns CDR1 SGHTA and CDR2 FQGNSA. The CDR3 runs 13 residues. Trimming pared 4 bases from V and 3 bases from J, leaving 7 bases between.

This clone was recorded a few times. The chain has TRBV6-4 and TRBJ2-1; TRBD2 aligns across 11 bases. After removal of 5 bases from V and 5 bases from J, the junction contained 5 bases not matched to a gene. This CDR3 region has 15 residues. Germline V lookup: CDR1 MRHNA, CDR2 SNTAGT. The CDR3 DNA reads TGTGCCAGCAGTAACCGACTAGCGGGAAACAATGAGCAGTTCTTC. Its protein product is CASSNRLAGNNEQFF.

V gene TRBV10-3 combines with J gene TRBJ2-7; 10 nucleotides agree with TRBD2. Trimming removed 10 bases from V and 1 base from J; junction bases left unmatched: 7. Germline V lookup: CDR1 ENHRY, CDR2 SYGVKD. This CDR3 region has 14 residues. The CDR3 nucleotides are TGTGCCACCTGTAGCGGGGGGACTTCCTACGAGCAGTACTTC. This encodes CATCSGGTSYEQYF.

The chain links TRBV2 to TRBJ1-4; 9 positions agree with TRBD1. The V segment lost 7 bases and the J segment 14 bases; nucleotides outside the gene matches: 14. CDR3 length: 14 amino acids. Germline CDR1 and CDR2: SNHLY and FYNNEI. The DNA for the CDR3 is TGTGCCAGCACCCTGACCGACAGGGGGGTCTTTCTGTTTTTT. This gives the protein CASTLTDRGVFLFF.

The chain has TRBV27 and TRBJ1-6; D may be TRBD1 (5 bases). The germline V gene has CDR1 MNHEY and CDR2 SMNVEV (reference sequence). The CDR3 spans 15 residues. The ends were cut back, 7 bases at V and 9 bases at J, with 19 bases in the middle. CDR3 region: CASTPGGLRGSPLHF. The CDR3 region has the DNA TGTGCCAGCACCCCCGGGGGGTTGAGGGGTTCACCCCTCCACTTT.

The chain carries TRBV4-1 and TRBJ1-2; 8 nucleotides agree with TRBD1. CDR1 and CDR2 from the germline V gene are MGHRA and YSYEKL. After removal of 5 bases from V and 8 bases from J, the junction contained 13 bases not matched to a gene. This CDR3 comprises 15 residues. The CDR3 DNA is TGCGCCAGCAGCTACTATCAGGGGGCGTTAGGGGGCTACACCTTC. Protein product: CASSYYQGALGGYTF.

The chain recombines TRBV5-1 with TRBJ2-1; D is perhaps TRBD2 (5 bases). Germline CDR1 reads SGHRS; CDR2 reads YFSETQ. V was trimmed by 4 bases and J by 8 bases, leaving 10 bases between them. This CDR3 is 12 amino acids long. CDR3 protein: CASSGLEDEQFF. The CDR3 bases are TGCGCCAGCAGCGGACTGGAGGATGAGCAGTTCTTC. The variable domain in full, completed from reference TRBV5-1 and TRBJ2-1, reads KAGVTQTPRYLIKTRGQQVTLSCSPISGHRSVSWYQQTPGQGLQFLFEYFSETQRNKGNFPGRFSGRQFSNSRSEMNVSTLELGDSALYLCASSGLEDEQFFGPGTRLTVL.

DNA for the CDR3: TGTGCCATCAGTGATGCGGGGAGGGAGAACACTGAAGCTTTCTTT. Its protein is CAISDAGRENTEAFF. The J gene is TRBJ1-1, the V gene TRBV10-3; D unresolved. V dropped 3 bases and J dropped 1 base, with 12 bases sitting between them. Germline loops: CDR1 ENHRY, CDR2 SYGVKD. CDR3 length: 15 amino acids.

This chain links TRBV7-9 with TRBJ1-2; 7 positions agree with TRBD1. CDR3 length: 14 amino acids. Losses at the gene ends were 1 base for V and 5 bases for J; bases not matched to a gene: 4. Germline V gene data show CDR1 as SEHNR and CDR2 as FQNEAQ (reference sequence). This CDR3 reads CASSLEEGQYGYTF. The DNA of the CDR3 is TGTGCCAGCAGCTTAGAAGAGGGACAGTATGGCTACACCTTC. The full variable domain, its missing parts supplied by reference TRBV7-9 and TRBJ1-2, is DTGVSQNPRHKITKRGQNVTFRCDPISEHNRLYWYRQTLGQGPEFLTYFQNEAQLEKSRLLSDRFSAERPKGSFSTLEIQRTEQGDSAMYLCASSLEEGQYGYTFGSGTRLTVV.

The chain couples TRBV27 to TRBJ2-7; D is ambiguous. With 3 bases removed from V and 3 bases from J, the gap between germline ends came to 9 bases. This CDR3 spans 13 amino acids. From germline, CDR1 is MNHEY and CDR2 SMNVEV (reference sequence). This CDR3 reads CASSFSGFYEQYF. For the CDR3, the DNA is TGTGCCAGCAGTTTCTCCGGTTTCTACGAGCAGTACTTC.

The chain is built from TRBV7-8 and TRBJ1-6; no clear D gene. This CDR3 contains 16 residues. Germline CDR1 reads SGHVS; CDR2 reads FQNEAQ. V lost 1 base to trimming and J lost 2 bases, with 9 bases between them. This CDR3 is CASSLGSAAYNSPLHF. In DNA, the CDR3 is TGTGCCAGCAGCTTAGGTAGCGCAGCCTATAATTCACCCCTCCACTTT.

The genes are TRBV28 and TRBJ1-2; D is ambiguous. V was trimmed by 4 bases and J by 5 bases, leaving 26 bases between them. This CDR3 has 18 residues. From germline, CDR1 is MDHEN and CDR2 SYDVKM. The CDR3 protein is CASSSAAADGILLYGYTF. In DNA, the CDR3 is TGTGCCAGCAGTTCCGCAGCCGCCGACGGGATTCTTTTATATGGCTACACCTTC.

The chain couples TRBV10-3 to TRBJ1-5; D might be TRBD1 (6 bases). The CDR3 extends over 14 amino acids. Germline values: CDR1 ENHRY, CDR2 SYGVKD. Trimming stripped 5 bases from V and 5 bases from J, with 13 bases between. CDR3 amino acids: CAISPTGSHQPQHF. The CDR3 nucleotides read TGTGCCATCAGTCCGACAGGCAGCCATCAGCCCCAGCATTTT.

V usage is TRBV5-1 and J usage is TRBJ1-1, with TRBD1 matching over 7 bases. There are 16 residues in the CDR3. V shed 2 bases and J 1 base; nucleotides not matched to a gene: 8. The germline V gene encodes CDR1 SGHRS and CDR2 YFSETQ. Written as DNA, the CDR3 is TGCGCCAGCAGCTTCGGGGACAGACTACAGAACACTGAAGCTTTCTTT. Amino acid sequence: CASSFGDRLQNTEAFF.

This chain links TRBV7-9 with TRBJ2-7, with 15 bases matching TRBD2. The CDR3 is 16 amino acids. With V trimmed by 5 bases and J by 5 bases, 7 bases remained unmatched. Germline CDR1 SEHNR, CDR2 FQNEAQ (reference sequence). CDR3 in amino acids: CASSPRTSGRAHEQYV. The CDR3 region has the DNA TGTGCCAGCAGCCCACGGACTAGCGGGAGGGCCCACGAGCAGTACGTC.

This clone was seen once. CDR3 protein: CACPTTHARPGLAGDYEQYV. CDR3 nucleotides: TGTGCATGCCCTACAACCCATGCCAGACCGGGACTAGCGGGAGACTACGAGCAGTACGTC. The rearrangement joins TRBV30 to TRBJ2-7; 14 bases align to TRBD2. This CDR3 has 20 amino acids. From germline, CDR1 is GTSNPN and CDR2 SVGIG (reference sequence).

V and J are TRBV4-1 and TRBJ1-1, with D uncertain. This CDR3 spans 14 amino acids. CDR1 MGHRA and CDR2 YSYEKL come from the germline V gene. Trimming pared 0 bases from V and 1 base from J, leaving 6 bases between. The CDR3 DNA is TGCGCCAGCAGCCAAGATCCGGGGAACACTGAAGCTTTCTTT. It yields the protein CASSQDPGNTEAFF.

This chain uses TRBV5-1 with TRBJ2-3; 7 nucleotides line up with TRBD1. CDR3 length: 14 amino acids. V lost 6 bases to trimming and J lost 2 bases; unmatched junction nucleotides: 6. Germline CDR1 reads SGHRS; CDR2 reads YFSETQ. CDR3 loop: CASNRQGPTDTQYF. The CDR3 DNA reads as TGCGCCAGCAACAGACAGGGTCCCACAGATACGCAGTATTTT. Drawing the rest from reference TRBV5-1 and TRBJ2-3, the complete variable domain is KAGVTQTPRYLIKTRGQQVTLSCSPISGHRSVSWYQQTPGQGLQFLFEYFSETQRNKGNFPGRFSGRQFSNSRSEMNVSTLELGDSALYLCASNRQGPTDTQYFGPGTRLTVL.

The chain couples TRBV11-2 to TRBJ2-3; 7 bases match TRBD1. The V gene's germline CDR1 is SGHAT and CDR2 FQNNGV. After removal of 4 bases from V and 6 bases from J, the junction contained 13 bases not matched to a gene. This CDR3 region has 16 residues. For the CDR3, the DNA is TGTGCCAGCAGCTCACATATCCTTATACAGGGGGATACGCAGTATTTT. It translates to CASSSHILIQGDTQYF.

The chain uses TRBV6-1 and TRBJ2-3, with 8 bases matching TRBD1. The V and J ends lost 4 bases and 1 base, in that order; junction bases with no gene match: 7. This CDR3 comprises 16 residues. Germline V CDR1 and CDR2: MNHNS, SASEGT. The CDR3 protein is CASSVQGASGTDTQYF. CDR3 nucleotide sequence: TGTGCCAGCAGTGTGCAGGGGGCAAGTGGCACAGATACGCAGTATTTT.

The DNA for the CDR3 is TGCGCCAGCAGCTTGGGGCAAACATCAACTAATGAAAAACTGTTTTTT. This sequence encodes CASSLGQTSTNEKLFF. This sequence joins TRBV5-1 and TRBJ1-4; D is ambiguous. V gave up 0 bases and J gave up 0 bases, with 9 bases separating them. Germline lookup yields CDR1 SGHRS and CDR2 YFSETQ. CDR3 length: 16 residues.

The gene calls are TRBV6-2 or TRBV6-3 and TRBJ2-7, with 14 positions matching TRBD2. CDR3 size: 17 residues. The germline V gene has CDR1 MNHEY and CDR2 SVGEGT. The V gene end was trimmed by 5 bases and the J gene end by 2 bases; junction bases not matched to a gene: 8. CDR3 nucleotide sequence: TGTGCCAGCAGTCACGGACTAGCGGGGGGCCATACCTACGAGCAGTACTTC. It encodes CASSHGLAGGHTYEQYF.

The gene calls are TRBV7-7 and TRBJ2-1; D possibly corresponds to TRBD2 (5 bases). The CDR3 runs 14 residues. Germline loops: CDR1 SSHAT, CDR2 FNYEAQ (reference sequence). V was pared by 5 bases and J by 1 base, with 9 bases between. CDR3 loop: CASSPSGSYNEQFF. DNA for the CDR3: TGTGCCAGCAGCCCCTCGGGATCCTACAATGAGCAGTTCTTC. Looking up the rest from reference TRBV7-7 and TRBJ2-1 gives the full variable domain: GAGVSQSPRYKVTKRGQDVTLRCDPISSHATLYWYQQALGQGPEFLTYFNYEAQPDKSGLPSDRFSAERPEGSISTLTIQRTEQRDSAMYRCASSPSGSYNEQFFGPGTRLTVL.

The rearrangement joins TRBV10-3 to TRBJ1-1, with 8 positions matching TRBD1. CDR1 and CDR2 from the germline V gene are ENHRY and SYGVKD. V shed 6 bases and J 0 bases; nucleotides not matched to a gene: 6. The CDR3 consists of 15 residues. CDR3 sequence (DNA): TGTGCCATCAGGGGGACAGGTAGCTTGAACACTGAAGCTTTCTTT. Translation gives CAIRGTGSLNTEAFF.

The chain has TRBV30 and TRBJ1-2, with 7 positions matching TRBD1. The CDR3 has 15 amino acids. The germline V gene has CDR1 GTSNPN and CDR2 SVGIG (reference sequence). V lost 5 bases to trimming and J lost 7 bases; unmatched junction nucleotides: 16. CDR3 amino acids: CAWATGQPRLAGYTF. For the CDR3, the DNA is TGTGCCTGGGCGACGGGACAGCCGAGACTTGCTGGCTACACCTTC.